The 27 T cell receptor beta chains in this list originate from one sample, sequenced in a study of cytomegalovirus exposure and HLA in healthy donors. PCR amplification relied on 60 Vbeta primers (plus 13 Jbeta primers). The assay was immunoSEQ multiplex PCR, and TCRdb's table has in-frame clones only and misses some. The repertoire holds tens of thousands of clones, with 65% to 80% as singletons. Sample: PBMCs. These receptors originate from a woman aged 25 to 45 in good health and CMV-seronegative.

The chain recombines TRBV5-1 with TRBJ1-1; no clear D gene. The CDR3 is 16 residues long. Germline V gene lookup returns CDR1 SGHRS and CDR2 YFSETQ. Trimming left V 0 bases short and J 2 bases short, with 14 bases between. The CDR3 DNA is TGCGCCAGCAGCTTGGGGCGGTCCAATGCAAACACTGAAGCTTTCTTT. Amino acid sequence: CASSLGRSNANTEAFF.

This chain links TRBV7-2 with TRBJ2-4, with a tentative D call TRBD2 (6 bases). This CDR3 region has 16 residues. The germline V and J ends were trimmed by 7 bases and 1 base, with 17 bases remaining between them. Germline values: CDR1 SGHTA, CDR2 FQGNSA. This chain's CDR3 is CASTRGLAGAKNIQYF. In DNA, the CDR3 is TGTGCCAGCACTAGAGGGCTCGCGGGGGCCAAAAACATTCAGTACTTC.

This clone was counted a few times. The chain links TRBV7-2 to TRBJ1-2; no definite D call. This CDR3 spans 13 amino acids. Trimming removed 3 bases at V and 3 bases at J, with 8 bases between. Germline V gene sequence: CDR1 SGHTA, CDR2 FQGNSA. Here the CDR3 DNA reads TGTGCCAGCAGCTTGAACCGCGACTATGGCTACACCTTC. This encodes CASSLNRDYGYTF.

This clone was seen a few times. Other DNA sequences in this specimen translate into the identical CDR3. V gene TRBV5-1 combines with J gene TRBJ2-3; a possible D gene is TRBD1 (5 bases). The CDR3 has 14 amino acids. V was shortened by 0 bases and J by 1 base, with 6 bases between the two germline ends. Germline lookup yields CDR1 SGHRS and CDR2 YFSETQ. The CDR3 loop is CASSLGRGTDTQYF. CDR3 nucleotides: TGCGCCAGCAGCTTGGGCAGGGGCACAGATACGCAGTATTTT.

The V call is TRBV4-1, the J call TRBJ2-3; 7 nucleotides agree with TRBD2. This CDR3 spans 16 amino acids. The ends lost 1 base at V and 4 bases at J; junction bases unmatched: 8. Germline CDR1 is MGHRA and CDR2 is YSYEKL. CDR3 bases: TGCGCCAGCAGCCAAGCTGCAGGGACTAATGCAGATACGCAGTATTTT. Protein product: CASSQAAGTNADTQYF.

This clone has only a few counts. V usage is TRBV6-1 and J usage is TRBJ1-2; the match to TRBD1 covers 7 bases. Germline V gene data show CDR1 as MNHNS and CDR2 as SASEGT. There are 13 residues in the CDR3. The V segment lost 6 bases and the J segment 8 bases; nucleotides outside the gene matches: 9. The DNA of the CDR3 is TGTGCCAGCAGCGATACAGGGGAACAAGGCTACACCTTC. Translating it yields CASSDTGEQGYTF.

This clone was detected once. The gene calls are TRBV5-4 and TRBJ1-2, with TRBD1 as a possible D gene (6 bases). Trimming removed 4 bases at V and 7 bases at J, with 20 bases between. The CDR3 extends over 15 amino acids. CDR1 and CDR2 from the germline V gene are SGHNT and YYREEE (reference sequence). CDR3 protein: CASSERLQGSRGYTF. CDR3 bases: TGTGCCAGCAGCGAACGATTACAGGGTTCTCGTGGCTACACCTTC. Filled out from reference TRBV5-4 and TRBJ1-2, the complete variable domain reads ETGVTQSPTHLIKTRGQQVTLRCSSQSGHNTVSWYQQALGQGPQFIFQYYREEENGRGNFPPRFSGLQFPNYSSELNVNALELDDSALYLCASSERLQGSRGYTFGSGTRLTVV.

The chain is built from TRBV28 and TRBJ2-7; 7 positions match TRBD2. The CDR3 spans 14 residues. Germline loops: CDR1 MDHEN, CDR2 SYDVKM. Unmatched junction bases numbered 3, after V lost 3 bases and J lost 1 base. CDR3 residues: CASSFRGDSYEQYV. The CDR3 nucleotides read TGTGCCAGCAGTTTCCGGGGGGATTCCTACGAGCAGTACGTC.

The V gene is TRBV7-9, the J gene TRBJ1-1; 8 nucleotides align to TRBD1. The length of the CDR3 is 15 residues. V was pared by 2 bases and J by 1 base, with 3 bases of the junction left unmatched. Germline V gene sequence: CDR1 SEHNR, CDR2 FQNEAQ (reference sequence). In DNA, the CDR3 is TGTGCCAGCAGCTTATCTGGACAGGGGAACACTGAAGCTTTCTTT. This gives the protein CASSLSGQGNTEAFF.

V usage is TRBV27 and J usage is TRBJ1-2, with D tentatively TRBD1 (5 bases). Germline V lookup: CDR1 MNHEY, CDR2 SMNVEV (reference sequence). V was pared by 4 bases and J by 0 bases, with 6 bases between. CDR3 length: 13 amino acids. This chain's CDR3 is CASSSGTNYGYTF. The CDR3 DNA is TGTGCCAGCAGTTCAGGGACTAACTATGGCTACACCTTC.

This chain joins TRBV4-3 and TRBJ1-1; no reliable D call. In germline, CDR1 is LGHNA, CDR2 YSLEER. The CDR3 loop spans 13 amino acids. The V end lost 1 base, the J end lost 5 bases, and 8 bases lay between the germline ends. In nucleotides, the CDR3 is TGCGCCAGCAGCCAAGGGCTGCTTACTGAAGCTTTCTTT. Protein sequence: CASSQGLLTEAFF.

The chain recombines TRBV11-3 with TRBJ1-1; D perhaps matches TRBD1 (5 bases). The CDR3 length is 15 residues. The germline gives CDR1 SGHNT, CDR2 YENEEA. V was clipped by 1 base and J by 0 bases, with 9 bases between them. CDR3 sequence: CASSLVGVMNTEAFF. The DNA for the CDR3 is TGTGCCAGCAGCTTAGTAGGGGTAATGAACACTGAAGCTTTCTTT.

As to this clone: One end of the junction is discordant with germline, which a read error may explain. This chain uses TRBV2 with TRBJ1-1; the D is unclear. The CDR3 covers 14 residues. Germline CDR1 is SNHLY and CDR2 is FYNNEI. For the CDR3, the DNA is TGTGCCAGCAGTGAAGCGCGACTGTACACTGAAGCTTTTTTT. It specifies CASSEARLYTEAFF.

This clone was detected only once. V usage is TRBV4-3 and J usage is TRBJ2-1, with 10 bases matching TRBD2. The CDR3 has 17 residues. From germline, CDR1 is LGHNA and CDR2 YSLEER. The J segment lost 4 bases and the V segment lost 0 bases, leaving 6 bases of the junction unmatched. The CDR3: CASSQDRTSGRYNEQFF. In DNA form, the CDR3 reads TGCGCCAGCAGCCAAGATCGGACTAGCGGTCGGTACAATGAGCAGTTCTTC.

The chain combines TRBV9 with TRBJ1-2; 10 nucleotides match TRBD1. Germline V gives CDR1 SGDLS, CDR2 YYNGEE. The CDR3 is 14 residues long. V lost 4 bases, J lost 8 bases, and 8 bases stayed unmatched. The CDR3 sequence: CASSPRTGGMGYTF. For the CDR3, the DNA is TGTGCCAGCAGCCCCCGGACAGGGGGAATGGGCTACACCTTC.

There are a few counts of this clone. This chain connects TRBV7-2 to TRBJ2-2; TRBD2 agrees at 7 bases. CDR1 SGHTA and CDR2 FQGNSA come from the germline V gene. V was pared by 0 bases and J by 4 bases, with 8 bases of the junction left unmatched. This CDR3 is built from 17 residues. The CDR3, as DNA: TGTGCCAGCAGCTTAGCTGCGACTAGCATGGGCACCGGGGAGCTGTTTTTT. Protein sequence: CASSLAATSMGTGELFF.

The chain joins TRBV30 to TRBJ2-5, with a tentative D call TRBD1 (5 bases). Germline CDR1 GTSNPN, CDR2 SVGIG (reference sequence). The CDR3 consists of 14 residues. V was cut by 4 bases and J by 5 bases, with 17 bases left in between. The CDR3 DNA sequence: TGTGCCTGGAAATCATTCCAGGGAACGGAGACCCAGTACTTC. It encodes CAWKSFQGTETQYF.

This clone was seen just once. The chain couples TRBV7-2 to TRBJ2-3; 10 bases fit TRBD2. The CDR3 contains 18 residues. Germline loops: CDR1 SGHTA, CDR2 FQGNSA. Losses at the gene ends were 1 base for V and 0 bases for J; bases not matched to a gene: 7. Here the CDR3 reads CASSLVSGRARSTDTQYF. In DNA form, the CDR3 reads TGTGCCAGCAGCTTAGTGAGCGGGAGGGCCAGGAGCACAGATACGCAGTATTTT. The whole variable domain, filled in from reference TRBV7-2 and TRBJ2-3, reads GAGVSQSPSNKVTEKGKDVELRCDPISGHTALYWYRQSLGQGLEFLIYFQGNSAPDKSGLPSDRFSAERTGGSVSTLTIQRTQQEDSAVYLCASSLVSGRARSTDTQYFGPGTRLTVL.

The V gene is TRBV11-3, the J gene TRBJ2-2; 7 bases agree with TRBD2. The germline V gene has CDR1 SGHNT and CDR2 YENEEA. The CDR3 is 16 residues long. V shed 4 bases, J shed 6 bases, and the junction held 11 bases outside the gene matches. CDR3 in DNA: TGTGCCAGCAGCTGGGGGGGGGAGGGCCCCGCCGGGGAGCTGTTTTTT. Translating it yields CASSWGGEGPAGELFF.

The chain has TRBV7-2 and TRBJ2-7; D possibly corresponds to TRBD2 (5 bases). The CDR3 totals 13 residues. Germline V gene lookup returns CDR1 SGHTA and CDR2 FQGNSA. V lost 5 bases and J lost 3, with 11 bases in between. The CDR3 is CASSPGLNYEQYF. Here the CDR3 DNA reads TGTGCCAGCAGCCCAGGACTGAACTACGAGCAGTACTTC.

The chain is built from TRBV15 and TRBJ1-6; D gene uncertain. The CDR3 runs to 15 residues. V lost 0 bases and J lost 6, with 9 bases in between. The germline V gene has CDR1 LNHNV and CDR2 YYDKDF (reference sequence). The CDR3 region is CATSREAGFNSPLHF. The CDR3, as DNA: TGTGCCACCAGCAGAGAGGCAGGCTTTAATTCACCCCTCCACTTT. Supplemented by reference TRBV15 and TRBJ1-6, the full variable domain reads DAMVIQNPRYQVTQFGKPVTLSCSQTLNHNVMYWYQQKSSQAPKLLFHYYDKDFNNEADTPDNFQSRRPNTSFCFLDIRSPGLGDTAMYLCATSREAGFNSPLHFGNGTRLTVT.

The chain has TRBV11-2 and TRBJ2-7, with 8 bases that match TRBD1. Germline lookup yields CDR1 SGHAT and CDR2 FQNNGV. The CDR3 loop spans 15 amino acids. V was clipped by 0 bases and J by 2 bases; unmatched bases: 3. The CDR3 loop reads CASSLEAGGPYEQYF. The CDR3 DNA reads TGTGCCAGCAGCTTAGAAGCAGGGGGCCCCTACGAGCAGTACTTC.

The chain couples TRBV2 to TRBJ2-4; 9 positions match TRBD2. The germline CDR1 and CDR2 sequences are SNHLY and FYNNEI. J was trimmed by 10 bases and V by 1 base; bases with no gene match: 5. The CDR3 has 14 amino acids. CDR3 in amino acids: CASSEGLAGMIQYF. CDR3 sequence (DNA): TGTGCCAGCAGTGAAGGGCTAGCGGGGATGATTCAGTACTTC.

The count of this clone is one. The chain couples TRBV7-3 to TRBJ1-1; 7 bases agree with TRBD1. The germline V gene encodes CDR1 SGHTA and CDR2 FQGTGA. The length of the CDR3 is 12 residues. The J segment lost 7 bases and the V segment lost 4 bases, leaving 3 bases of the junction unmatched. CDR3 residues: CASSSPGGEAFF. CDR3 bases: TGTGCCAGCAGCTCACCAGGGGGTGAAGCTTTCTTT.

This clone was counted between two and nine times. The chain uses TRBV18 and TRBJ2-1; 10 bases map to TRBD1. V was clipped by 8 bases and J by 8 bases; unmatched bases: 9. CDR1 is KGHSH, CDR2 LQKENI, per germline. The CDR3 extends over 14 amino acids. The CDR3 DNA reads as TGTGCCAGCCGTTGGACAGGGGGTGATGATGAGCAGTTCTTC. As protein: CASRWTGGDDEQFF. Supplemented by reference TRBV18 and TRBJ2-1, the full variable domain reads NAGVMQNPRHLVRRRGQEARLRCSPMKGHSHVYWYRQLPEEGLKFMVYLQKENIIDESGMPKERFSAEFPKEGPSILRIQQVVRGDSAAYFCASRWTGGDDEQFFGPGTRLTVL.

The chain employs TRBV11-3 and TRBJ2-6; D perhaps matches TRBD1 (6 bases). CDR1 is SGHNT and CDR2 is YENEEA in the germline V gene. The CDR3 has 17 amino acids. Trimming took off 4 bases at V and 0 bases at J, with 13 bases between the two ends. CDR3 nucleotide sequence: TGTGCCAGCAGCTCTTACAGGGTTAGCTCTGGGGCCAACGTCCTGACTTTC. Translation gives CASSSYRVSSGANVLTF.

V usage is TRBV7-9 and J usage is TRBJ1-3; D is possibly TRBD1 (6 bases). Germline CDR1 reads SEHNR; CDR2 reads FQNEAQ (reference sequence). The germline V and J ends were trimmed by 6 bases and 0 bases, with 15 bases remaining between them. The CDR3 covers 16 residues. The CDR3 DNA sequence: TGTGCCAGCAGTCTAACGACAGGTTCCTCTGGAAACACCATATATTTT. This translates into CASSLTTGSSGNTIYF.